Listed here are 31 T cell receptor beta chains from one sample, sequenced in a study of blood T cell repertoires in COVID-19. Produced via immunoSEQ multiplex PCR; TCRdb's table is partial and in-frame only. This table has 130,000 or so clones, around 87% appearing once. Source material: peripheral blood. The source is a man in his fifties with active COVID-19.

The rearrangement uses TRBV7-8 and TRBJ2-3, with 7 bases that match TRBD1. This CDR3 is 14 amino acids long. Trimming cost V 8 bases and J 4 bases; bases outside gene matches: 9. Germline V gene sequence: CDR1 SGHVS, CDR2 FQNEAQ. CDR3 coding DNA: TGTGCCAGCGGCCTGACAGGGATTGCAGATACGCAGTATTTT. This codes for CASGLTGIADTQYF. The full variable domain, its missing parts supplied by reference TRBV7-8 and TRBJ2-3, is GAGVSQSPRYKVAKRGQDVALRCDPISGHVSLFWYQQALGQGPEFLTYFQNEAQLDKSGLPSDRFFAERPEGSVSTLKIQRTQQEDSAVYLCASGLTGIADTQYFGPGTRLTVL.

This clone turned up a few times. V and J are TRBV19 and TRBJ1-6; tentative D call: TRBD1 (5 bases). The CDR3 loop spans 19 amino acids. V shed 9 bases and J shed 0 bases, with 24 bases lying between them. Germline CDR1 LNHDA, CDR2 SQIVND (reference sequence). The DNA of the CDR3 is TGTGCCAGCCAGACAGTTCCTCCCGCGACGAGCTCCTATAATTCACCCCTCCACTTT. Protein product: CASQTVPPATSSYNSPLHF. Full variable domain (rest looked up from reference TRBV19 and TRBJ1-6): DGGITQSPKYLFRKEGQNVTLSCEQNLNHDAMYWYRQDPGQGLRLIYYSQIVNDFQKGDIAEGYSVSREKKESFPLTVTSAQKNPTAFYLCASQTVPPATSSYNSPLHFGNGTRLTVT.

The CDR3 is CASSLGQGKADTQYF. The CDR3 nucleotides read TGTGCCAGCAGCTTAGGACAGGGGAAAGCAGATACGCAGTATTTT. The gene calls are TRBV13 and TRBJ2-3; 7 bases are a match to TRBD1. Germline assignment: CDR1 PRHDT and CDR2 FYEKMQ (reference sequence). The CDR3 runs to 15 residues. The J segment lost 4 bases and the V segment lost 0 bases, leaving 4 bases of the junction unmatched.

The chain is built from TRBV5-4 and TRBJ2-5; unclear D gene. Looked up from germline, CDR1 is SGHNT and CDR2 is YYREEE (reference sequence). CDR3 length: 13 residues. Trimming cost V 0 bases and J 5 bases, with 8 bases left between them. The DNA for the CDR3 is TGTGCCAGCAGCTTGGACCCCGGGGAGACCCAGTACTTC. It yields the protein CASSLDPGETQYF.

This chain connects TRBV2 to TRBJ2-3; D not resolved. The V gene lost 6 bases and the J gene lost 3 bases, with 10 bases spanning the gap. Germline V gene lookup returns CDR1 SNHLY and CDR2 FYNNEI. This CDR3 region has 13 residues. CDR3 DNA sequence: TGTGCCAGCAGACTTCTAGAGACAGATACGCAGTATTTT. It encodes CASRLLETDTQYF.

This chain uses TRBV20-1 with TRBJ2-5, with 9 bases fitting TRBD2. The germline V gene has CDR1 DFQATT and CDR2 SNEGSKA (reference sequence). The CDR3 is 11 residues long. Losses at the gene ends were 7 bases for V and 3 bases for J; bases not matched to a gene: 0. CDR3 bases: TGCAGTGGACTAGCGGAAGAGACCCAGTACTTC. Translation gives CSGLAEETQYF.

The CDR3 DNA sequence: TGTGCCAGCAGCTTCACGGGACAGGGGGCCATTAGGTCCTACAATGAGCAGTTCTTC. Amino acid sequence: CASSFTGQGAIRSYNEQFF. The rearrangement uses TRBV7-2 and TRBJ2-1; TRBD1 agrees at 12 bases. CDR1 SGHTA and CDR2 FQGNSA come from the germline V gene. The CDR3 spans 19 residues. After removal of 3 bases from V and 1 base from J, the junction contained 10 bases not matched to a gene.

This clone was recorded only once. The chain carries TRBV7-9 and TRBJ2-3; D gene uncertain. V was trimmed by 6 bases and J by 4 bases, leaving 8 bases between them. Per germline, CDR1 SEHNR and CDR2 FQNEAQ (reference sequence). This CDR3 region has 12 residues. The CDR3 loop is CASSPIADTQYF. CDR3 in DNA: TGTGCCAGCAGTCCTATTGCAGATACGCAGTATTTT.

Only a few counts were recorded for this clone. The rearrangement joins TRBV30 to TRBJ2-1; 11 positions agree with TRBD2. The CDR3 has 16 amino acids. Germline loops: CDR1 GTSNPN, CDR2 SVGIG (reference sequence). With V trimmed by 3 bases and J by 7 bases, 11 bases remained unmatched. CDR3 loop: CAWSLNSGGAFNEQFF. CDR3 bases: TGTGCCTGGAGCCTCAATAGCGGGGGGGCCTTTAATGAGCAGTTCTTC.

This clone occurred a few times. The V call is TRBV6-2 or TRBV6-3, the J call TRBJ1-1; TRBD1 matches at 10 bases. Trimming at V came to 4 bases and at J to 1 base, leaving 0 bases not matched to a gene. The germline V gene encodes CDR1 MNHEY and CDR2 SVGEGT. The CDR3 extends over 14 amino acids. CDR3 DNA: TGTGCCAGCAGTTGGGACAGGGGGAACACTGAAGCTTTCTTT. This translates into CASSWDRGNTEAFF.

The CDR3 DNA is TGTGCCAGCAGTGTAAAGGGGGCCACTGAAGCTTTCTTT. Translating it yields CASSVKGATEAFF. The chain couples TRBV2 to TRBJ1-1; TRBD1 agrees at 7 bases. In germline, CDR1 is SNHLY, CDR2 FYNNEI. CDR3 size: 13 residues. V lost 4 bases and J lost 4; bases outside the gene matches: 3.

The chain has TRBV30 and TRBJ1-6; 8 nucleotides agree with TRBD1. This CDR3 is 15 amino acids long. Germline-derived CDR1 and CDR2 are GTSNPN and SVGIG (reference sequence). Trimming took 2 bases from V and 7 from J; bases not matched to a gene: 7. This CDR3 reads CAWSLETGANSPLHF. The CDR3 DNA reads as TGTGCCTGGAGTTTAGAGACAGGGGCCAATTCACCCCTCCACTTT.

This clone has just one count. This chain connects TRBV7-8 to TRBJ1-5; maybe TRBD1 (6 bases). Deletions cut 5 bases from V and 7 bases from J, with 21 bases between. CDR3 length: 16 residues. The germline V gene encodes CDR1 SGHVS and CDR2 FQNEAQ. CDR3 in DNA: TGTGCCAGCAGCCCCCGGGATCCAGGGGCAGGGCAGCCCCAGCATTTT. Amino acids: CASSPRDPGAGQPQHF.

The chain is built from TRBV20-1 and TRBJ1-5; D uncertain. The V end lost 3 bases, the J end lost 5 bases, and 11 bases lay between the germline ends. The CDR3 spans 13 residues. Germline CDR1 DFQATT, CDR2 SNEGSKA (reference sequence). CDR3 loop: CSASGRRDQPQHF. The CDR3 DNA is TGCAGTGCTAGTGGGCGGCGGGATCAGCCCCAGCATTTT.

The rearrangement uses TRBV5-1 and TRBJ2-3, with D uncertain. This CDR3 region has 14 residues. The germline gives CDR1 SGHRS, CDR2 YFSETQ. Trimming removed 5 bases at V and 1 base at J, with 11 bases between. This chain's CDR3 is CASRPVVGTDTQYF. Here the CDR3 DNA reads TGCGCCAGCAGGCCGGTAGTAGGCACAGATACGCAGTATTTT.

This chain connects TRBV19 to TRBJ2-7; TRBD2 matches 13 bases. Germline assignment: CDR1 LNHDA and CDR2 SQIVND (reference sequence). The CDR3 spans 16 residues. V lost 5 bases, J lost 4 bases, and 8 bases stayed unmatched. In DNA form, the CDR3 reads TGTGCCAGTAGTCGGCAACGGACTAGCGGGGGATACGAGCAGTACTTC. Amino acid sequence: CASSRQRTSGGYEQYF.

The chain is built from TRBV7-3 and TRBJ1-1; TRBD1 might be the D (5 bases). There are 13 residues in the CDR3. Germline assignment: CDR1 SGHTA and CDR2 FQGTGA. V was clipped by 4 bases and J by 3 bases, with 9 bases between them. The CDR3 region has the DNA TGTGCCAGCAGCTCGGGGGGATACACTGAAGCTTTCTTT. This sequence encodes CASSSGGYTEAFF.

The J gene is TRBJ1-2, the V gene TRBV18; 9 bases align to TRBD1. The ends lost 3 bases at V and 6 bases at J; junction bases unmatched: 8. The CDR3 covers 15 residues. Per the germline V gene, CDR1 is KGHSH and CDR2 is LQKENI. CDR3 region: CASSPRTGVGDGYTF. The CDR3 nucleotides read TGTGCCAGCTCACCGCGGACAGGGGTAGGAGATGGCTACACCTTC.

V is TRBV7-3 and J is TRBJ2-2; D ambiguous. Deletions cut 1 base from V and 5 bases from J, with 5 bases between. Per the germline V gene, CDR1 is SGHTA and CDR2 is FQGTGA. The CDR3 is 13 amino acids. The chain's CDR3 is CASSLSLTGELFF. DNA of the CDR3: TGTGCCAGCAGCTTAAGTTTAACCGGGGAGCTGTTTTTT.

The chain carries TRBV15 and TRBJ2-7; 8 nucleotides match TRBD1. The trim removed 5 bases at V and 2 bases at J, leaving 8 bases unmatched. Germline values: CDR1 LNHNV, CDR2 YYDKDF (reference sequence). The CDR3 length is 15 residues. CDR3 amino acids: CATSARQGITYEQYF. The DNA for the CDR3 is TGTGCCACCAGCGCCCGACAGGGGATCACCTACGAGCAGTACTTC.

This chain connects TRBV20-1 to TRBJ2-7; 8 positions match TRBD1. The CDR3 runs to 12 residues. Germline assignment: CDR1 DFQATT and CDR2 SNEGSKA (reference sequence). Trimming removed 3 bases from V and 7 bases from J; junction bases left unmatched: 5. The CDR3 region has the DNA TGCAGTGCTAGTCAGGGGGCTGGAGAGCAGTACTTC. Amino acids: CSASQGAGEQYF.

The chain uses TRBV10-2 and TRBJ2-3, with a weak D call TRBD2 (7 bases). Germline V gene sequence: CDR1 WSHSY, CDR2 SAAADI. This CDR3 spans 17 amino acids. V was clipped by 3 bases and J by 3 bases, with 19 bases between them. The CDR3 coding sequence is TGCGCCAGCAGTGAAGGGAGGGGGGCCAGTGGGACAGATACGCAGTATTTT. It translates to CASSEGRGASGTDTQYF.

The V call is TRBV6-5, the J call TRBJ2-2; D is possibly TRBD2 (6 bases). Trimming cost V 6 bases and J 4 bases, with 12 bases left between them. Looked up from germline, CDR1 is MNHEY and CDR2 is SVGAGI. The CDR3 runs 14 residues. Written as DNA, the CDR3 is TGTGCCAGCAGCTGGGAGGAGGGCACCGGGGAGCTGTTTTTT. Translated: CASSWEEGTGELFF.

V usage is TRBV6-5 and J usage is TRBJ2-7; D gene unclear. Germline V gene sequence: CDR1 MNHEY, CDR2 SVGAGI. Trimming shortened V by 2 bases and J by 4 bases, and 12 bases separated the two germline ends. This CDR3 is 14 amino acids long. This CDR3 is CASSYLTDTYEQYF. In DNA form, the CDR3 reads TGTGCCAGCAGTTACCTAACCGACACGTACGAGCAGTACTTC.

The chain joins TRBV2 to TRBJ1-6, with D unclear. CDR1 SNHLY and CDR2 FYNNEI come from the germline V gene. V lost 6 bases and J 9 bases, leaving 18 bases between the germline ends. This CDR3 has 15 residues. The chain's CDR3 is CASSRTGIRASPLHF. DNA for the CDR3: TGTGCCAGCAGCCGCACGGGGATAAGGGCTTCACCCCTCCACTTT.

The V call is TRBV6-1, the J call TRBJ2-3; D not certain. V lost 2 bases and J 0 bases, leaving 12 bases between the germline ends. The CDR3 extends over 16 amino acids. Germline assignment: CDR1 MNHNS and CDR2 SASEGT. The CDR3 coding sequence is TGTGCCAGCAGTGAATTTGGCCCCGCTAGCACAGATACGCAGTATTTT. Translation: CASSEFGPASTDTQYF.

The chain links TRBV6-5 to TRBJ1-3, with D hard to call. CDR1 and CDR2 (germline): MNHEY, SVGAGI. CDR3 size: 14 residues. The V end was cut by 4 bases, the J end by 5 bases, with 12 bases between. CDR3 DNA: TGTGCCAGCAGTTCAGGCCTAACGAGAAACACCATATATTTT. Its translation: CASSSGLTRNTIYF.

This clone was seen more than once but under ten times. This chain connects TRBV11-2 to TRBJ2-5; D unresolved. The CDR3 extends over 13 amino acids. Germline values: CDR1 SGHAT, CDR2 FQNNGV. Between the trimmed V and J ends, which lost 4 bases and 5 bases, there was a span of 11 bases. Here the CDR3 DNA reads TGTGCCAGCAGCTCTTCTATGTGGGAGACCCAGTACTTC. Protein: CASSSSMWETQYF. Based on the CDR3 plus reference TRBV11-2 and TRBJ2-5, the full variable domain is EAGVAQSPRYKIIEKRQSVAFWCNPISGHATLYWYQQILGQGPKLLIQFQNNGVVDDSQLPKDRFSAERLKGVDSTLKIQPAKLEDSAVYLCASSSSMWETQYFGPGTRLLVL.

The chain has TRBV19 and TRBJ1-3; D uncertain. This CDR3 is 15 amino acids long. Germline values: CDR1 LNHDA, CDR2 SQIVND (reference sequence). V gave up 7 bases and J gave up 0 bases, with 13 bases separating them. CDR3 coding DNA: TGTGCCAGTACCCGATCGGCGGACTCTGGAAACACCATATATTTT. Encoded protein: CASTRSADSGNTIYF.

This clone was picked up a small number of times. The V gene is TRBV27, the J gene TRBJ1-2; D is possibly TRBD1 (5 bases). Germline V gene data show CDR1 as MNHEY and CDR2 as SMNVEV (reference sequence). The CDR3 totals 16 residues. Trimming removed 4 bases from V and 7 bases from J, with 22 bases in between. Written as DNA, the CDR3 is TGTGCCAGCAGTTCCTCGACAGCAATCGTTTTGAGTGGCTACACCTTC. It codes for CASSSSTAIVLSGYTF.

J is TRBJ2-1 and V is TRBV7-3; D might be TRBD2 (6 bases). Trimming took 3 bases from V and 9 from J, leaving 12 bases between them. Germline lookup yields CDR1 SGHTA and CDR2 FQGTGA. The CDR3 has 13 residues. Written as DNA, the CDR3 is TGTGCCAGCAGCTTTGGAGGGGTCGGTGAGCAGTTCTTC. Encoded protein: CASSFGGVGEQFF.